The rows below give T cell receptor beta chains drawn from one sample of a study of early T cells in non-severe SARS-CoV-2 infection. TCRdb redid the calling of the 5' RACE reads with MiXCR, one entry per CDR3 protein. The profile shows around 53,000 distinct CDR3 sequences, about 12% of them singletons. The sequencing input was whole blood. The receptors originated from an adult who was a healthcare worker with PCR-confirmed SARS-CoV-2 infection or an uninfected control (not recorded which). Both conserved end residues are part of each CDR3. A D gene is named only where the DNA matches it firmly. Part of the rows lack a size; the others show once, few, many or a class for expanded clones.

D	size	V	J	length	DNA	CDR3
-	-	TRBV29-1	TRBJ1-1	13	TGCAGCGCCCCGGGGAGTAACAGCACTGAAGCTTTCTTT	CSAPGSNSTEAFF
-	-	TRBV21-1	TRBJ1-1	15	TGTGCCAGCAGCAAAGTCAGAGGCAGGAGCACTGAAGCTTTCTTT	CASSKVRGRSTEAFF
-	-	TRBV6-4	TRBJ2-7	13	TGTGCCAGCAGGGCCCAGCGGCCATACGAGCAGTACTTC	CASRAQRPYEQYF
-	many	TRBV6-6	TRBJ2-7	15	TGTGCCAGCAGTTACTCGTCGGGGGCGCGGGACGAGCAGTACTTC	CASSYSSGARDEQYF
TRBD2	-	TRBV7-2	TRBJ2-1	14	TGTGCCAGCAGCCTAGCGGTTAGAGGTAATGAGCAGTTCTTC	CASSLAVRGNEQFF
-	-	TRBV28	TRBJ1-4	14	TGTGCCATCTCTTTGGGACCAAGCAATGAAAAACTGTTTTTT	CAISLGPSNEKLFF
TRBD1	-	TRBV12-3/TRBV12-4	TRBJ2-7	14	TGTGCCAGCAGTTATCGGGACAGGGGCTACGAGCAGTACTTC	CASSYRDRGYEQYF
TRBD1	many	TRBV12-3/TRBV12-4	TRBJ1-4	17	TGTGCCAGCAGGAACTATAGGACAGGAGGACTGGTTGAAAAACTGTTTTTT	CASRNYRTGGLVEKLFF
-	medium-sized	TRBV10-2	TRBJ1-5	12	TGCGCCAGTTCGGGGGGCAGTCAGCCCCAGCATTTT	CASSGGSQPQHF
-	many	TRBV5-4	TRBJ2-7	14	TGTGCCAGCAGCCTATCCGGCACCAGCAACGAGCAGTACTTC	CASSLSGTSNEQYF
-	-	TRBV30	TRBJ1-1	15	TGTGCCTGGAGTCCTCGAGGGGGGGTGAACACTGAAGCTTTCTTT	CAWSPRGGVNTEAFF
-	-	TRBV18	TRBJ2-3	13	TGTGCCAGCTCGCCACAGGGTTCAGATACGCAGTATTTT	CASSPQGSDTQYF
-	many	TRBV5-1	TRBJ2-1	15	TGCGCCAGCAGTGAACCGGGACGGGCACAAAATGAGCAGTTCTTC	CASSEPGRAQNEQFF
TRBD1	many	TRBV29-1	TRBJ1-2	20	TGCAGCGTTTTACCTTTTTTAAACCTGGGGATGACAGGGGAGAGCTATGGCTACACCTTC	CSVLPFLNLGMTGESYGYTF
-	many	TRBV7-2	TRBJ2-7	12	TGTGCCAGCAGCTTAGCGTTCCCCGAGCAGTACTTC	CASSLAFPEQYF
-	-	TRBV9	TRBJ2-6	16	TGTGCCAGCAGCGTAGTGACCACCTCTGGGGCCAACGTCCTGACTTTC	CASSVVTTSGANVLTF
TRBD1	-	TRBV7-3	TRBJ1-1	14	TGTGCCAGCAGCTTAGGGGACAGTTTAAGTGAAGCTTTCTTT	CASSLGDSLSEAFF
-	many	TRBV10-2	TRBJ2-4	16	TGCGCCAGCAGTGATGGACAAAAAATAGCCAAAAACATTCAGTACTTC	CASSDGQKIAKNIQYF
TRBD1	many	TRBV11-3	TRBJ1-4	16	TGTGCCAGCAGCTACAGGACAGGGGGTCCTAATGAAAAACTGTTTTTT	CASSYRTGGPNEKLFF
TRBD2	many	TRBV20-1	TRBJ2-7	13	TGCAGTGCTTCCGGGACTAGCCTGACCGAGCAGTACTTC	CSASGTSLTEQYF
TRBD1	few	TRBV7-9	TRBJ1-2	19	TGTGCCAGCAGCATAAAGGGACAGGGGTATCCCTCTTCCTCCTATGGCTACACCTTC	CASSIKGQGYPSSSYGYTF
-	-	TRBV20-1	TRBJ1-3	15	TGCAGTGCCACCGGGGGCTGGCGATCTGGAAACACCATATATTTT	CSATGGWRSGNTIYF
TRBD1	many	TRBV12-3/TRBV12-4	TRBJ1-5	14	TGTGCCAGCAGCGGGACAGATAGCAATCAGCCCCAGCATTTT	CASSGTDSNQPQHF
TRBD2	many	TRBV6-2/TRBV6-3	TRBJ2-7	13	TGTGCCAGCACCCGGGAGGGAGACTACGAGCAGTACTTC	CASTREGDYEQYF
-	-	TRBV10-3	TRBJ2-7	14	TGTGCCATCAGTGTCAAGGCTACCTCCTACGAGCAGTACTTC	CAISVKATSYEQYF
-	-	TRBV19	TRBJ2-5	19	TGTGCCAGTAGTGCCGGATGGGGGTCCCCGGGACCCTTACAAGAGACCCAGTACTTC	CASSAGWGSPGPLQETQYF
-	-	TRBV20-1	TRBJ2-2	13	TGCAGTGCGCCGACTGGGAACACCGGGGAGCTGTTTTTT	CSAPTGNTGELFF
-	few	TRBV18	TRBJ1-6	15	TGTGCCAGCTCCCGTAGCGGCGGGTATAATTCACCCCTCCACTTT	CASSRSGGYNSPLHF
TRBD1	many	TRBV20-1	TRBJ1-1	16	TGCAGTGCTACCTTAAGAGTAGGGACAGGGACAACTGAAGCTTTCTTT	CSATLRVGTGTTEAFF
-	many	TRBV20-1	TRBJ1-2	13	TGCAGTGCTAGAGATGAAAGCGGACATGGCTACACCTTC	CSARDESGHGYTF
TRBD1	-	TRBV12-3/TRBV12-4	TRBJ2-3	15	TGTGCCAGCAGCCCAAACAGGGGAAATGAGGATACGCAGTATTTT	CASSPNRGNEDTQYF
TRBD1	-	TRBV28	TRBJ2-7	13	TGTGCCAGCAGGACCGGGACAGGGGACGAGCAGTACTTC	CASRTGTGDEQYF
TRBD2	many	TRBV27	TRBJ2-1	16	TGTGCCAGCAGTGCACAACCGGGACTAGCGGGATTTGAGCAGTTCTTC	CASSAQPGLAGFEQFF
-	many	TRBV7-9	TRBJ2-3	13	TGTGCCAGGACAGGAGGTGAAGGAGATACGCAGTATTTT	CARTGGEGDTQYF
-	many	TRBV5-4	TRBJ1-1	15	TGTGCCAGCAGTCAAAACCCGGGGGTAAACACTGAAGCTTTCTTT	CASSQNPGVNTEAFF
-	many	TRBV29-1	TRBJ2-7	13	TGCAGCGTCGACCCACAGGGATCCCACGAGCAGTACTTC	CSVDPQGSHEQYF
-	few	TRBV11-2	TRBJ2-5	14	TGTGCCAGCAGCTTGCTACACGGGGGAGAGACCCAGTACTTC	CASSLLHGGETQYF
-	many	TRBV10-2	TRBJ2-6	16	TGCGCCACCTACGGGACTCCGAGCTCTGGGGCCAACGTCCTGACTTTC	CATYGTPSSGANVLTF
TRBD1	many	TRBV29-1	TRBJ2-3	15	TGCAGCGTTGAAGCCCCCACAGGGGGCAGAGATACGCAGTATTTT	CSVEAPTGGRDTQYF
TRBD1	many	TRBV28	TRBJ2-7	14	TGTGCCAGCAGTTTATGGCAGGGGGCCTACGAGCAGTACTTC	CASSLWQGAYEQYF
-	few	TRBV27	TRBJ2-1	14	TGTGCCAGCAGTCCGGCCAGGAGTTACAATGAGCAGTTCTTC	CASSPARSYNEQFF
TRBD2	-	TRBV13	TRBJ2-1	13	TGTGCCAGCAGCGCCGTAGCGGGAATTGAGCAGTTCTTC	CASSAVAGIEQFF
-	-	TRBV12-3/TRBV12-4	TRBJ2-1	14	TGTGCCAGCAGTTTGAGTCCCCCCTACAATGAGCAGTTCTTC	CASSLSPPYNEQFF
TRBD1	-	TRBV30	TRBJ2-7	14	TGTGCCTGGAGTTCCGGGCAGGGGGCCCACGAGCAGTACTTC	CAWSSGQGAHEQYF
-	many	TRBV27	TRBJ2-5	12	TGTGCCAGCTCGCGTGGGGGAAAGACCCAGTACTTC	CASSRGGKTQYF
TRBD2	many	TRBV20-1	TRBJ2-7	13	TGCAGTGCTTCAATATTAGCGGGGTACGAGCAGTACTTC	CSASILAGYEQYF
TRBD2	many	TRBV11-3	TRBJ2-1	14	TGTGCCAGCAGCTTAGGTGGGAGGGCCGGTGAGCAGTTCTTC	CASSLGGRAGEQFF
TRBD1	-	TRBV19	TRBJ2-7	12	TGTGCCACAGGACAGGGACCCTACGAGCAGTACTTC	CATGQGPYEQYF
-	-	TRBV29-1	TRBJ2-1	10	TGCAGCGTTGATCTTTATGAGCAGTTCTTC	CSVDLYEQFF
TRBD2	many	TRBV7-9	TRBJ2-3	16	TGTGCCAGCAGCACAGGGCTAGCGGGGTTCACAGATACGCAGTATTTT	CASSTGLAGFTDTQYF
-	many	TRBV27	TRBJ2-3	15	TGTGCCAGCAGTTTAGAGGGGGGGCTGGCAGATACGCAGTATTTT	CASSLEGGLADTQYF
-	few	TRBV2	TRBJ1-2	13	TGTGCCAGCAGGCGGGACCAAAGTGGGGGCTACACCTTC	CASRRDQSGGYTF
TRBD1	few	TRBV29-1	TRBJ2-2	14	TGCAGCGTTAAGACAGGGGTGAACACCGGGGAGCTGTTTTTT	CSVKTGVNTGELFF
-	-	TRBV18	TRBJ2-1	12	TGTGCCAGCTCACCGGCGGCCAATGAGCAGTTCTTC	CASSPAANEQFF
-	many	TRBV2	TRBJ2-3	13	TGTGCCAGCAGTGCCTCGTACACAGATACGCAGTATTTT	CASSASYTDTQYF
TRBD1	-	TRBV28	TRBJ1-6	16	TGTGCCAGCAGGCCCACCGGGACAGCCTATAATTCACCCCTCCACTTT	CASRPTGTAYNSPLHF
-	many	TRBV12-3/TRBV12-4	TRBJ1-2	14	TGTGCCAGCAGTTTAAACACCGGGTCCGGTGGCTACACCTTC	CASSLNTGSGGYTF